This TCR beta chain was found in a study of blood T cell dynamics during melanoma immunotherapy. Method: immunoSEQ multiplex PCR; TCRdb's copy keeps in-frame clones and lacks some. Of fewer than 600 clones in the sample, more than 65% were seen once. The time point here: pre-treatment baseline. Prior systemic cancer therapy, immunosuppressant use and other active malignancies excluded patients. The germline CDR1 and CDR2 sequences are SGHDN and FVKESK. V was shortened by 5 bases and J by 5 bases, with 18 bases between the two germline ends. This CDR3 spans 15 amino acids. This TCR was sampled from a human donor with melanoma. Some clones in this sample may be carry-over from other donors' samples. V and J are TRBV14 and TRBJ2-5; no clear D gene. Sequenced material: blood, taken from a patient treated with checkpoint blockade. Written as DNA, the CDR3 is TGTGCCAGCAGCAGCCGGCGAATTTCCCAGGAGACCCAGTACTTC. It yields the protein CASSSRRISQETQYF.